This TCR beta chain originates from a study of PD-L1 blockade in urothelial cancer. The wider study: Male patients with bladder-origin urothelial cancer numbered about nine tenths of the roughly 29. Median T cell yield from blood was about 150,000. The study's findings and limits: By 3 weeks, tumor-associated blood clones had expanded more in durable-benefit patients.

The CDR3 is 13 residues long. V lost 5 bases to trimming and J lost 6 bases, with 13 bases between them. Germline CDR1 reads SGHVS; CDR2 reads FNYEAQ. This clone was picked up one time. Its antigen is unidentified. Each PCR had synthetic TCR analog templates added to it as a spike-in. TCRdb keeps only in-frame clones here, not all; method: immunoSEQ multiplex PCR. The sample holds around 100,000 clones, around 85% seen once. This material consisted of PBMCs, taken around atezolizumab (anti-PD-L1) treatment. This clonotype was sampled from a man aged 50 or older with urothelial cancer. The genes are TRBV7-6 and TRBJ1-1, with D possibly matching TRBD1 (6 bases). The CDR3 loop reads CASSPTGIAEAFF. Written as DNA, the CDR3 is TGTGCCAGCAGCCCCACAGGGATTGCTGAAGCTTTCTTT.